The 16 T cell receptor beta chains in this list originate from one sample, sequenced in a study of cytomegalovirus exposure and HLA in healthy donors. In the PCR, 60 Vbeta and 13 Jbeta primers were used. Measured with immunoSEQ multiplex PCR; TCRdb has only the in-frame clones, and not every one. The sample holds about 140,000 clones, over 65% seen once. The sequencing input was PBMCs. All receptors come from a man aged 35 to 55 in good health and CMV-seronegative.

This chain links TRBV7-9 with TRBJ1-4; 7 bases map to TRBD1. The V segment lost 4 bases and the J segment 7 bases; nucleotides outside the gene matches: 18. CDR1 is SEHNR and CDR2 is FQNEAQ in the germline V gene (reference sequence). The CDR3 spans 18 residues. CDR3 DNA: TGTGCCAGCAGCTCCAACAAACTCTTACAGGGGCGGTCTGAAAAACTGTTTTTT. Translated, it gives CASSSNKLLQGRSEKLFF.

V and J are TRBV6-1 and TRBJ1-2; TRBD1 matches 8 bases. The CDR3 is 15 amino acids. V shed 1 base and J 5 bases; nucleotides not matched to a gene: 6. Germline V lookup: CDR1 MNHNS, CDR2 SASEGT. CDR3 coding DNA: TGTGCCAGCAGTGAAGAGGGCAGGGGGCTATATGGCTACACCTTC. This encodes CASSEEGRGLYGYTF.

Of note for this clone: The junction does not match germline at one end; this may be a read error. This sequence joins TRBV7-9 and TRBJ2-5; D gene ambiguous. The CDR3 runs to 13 residues. Germline V CDR1 and CDR2: SEHNR, FQNEAQ (reference sequence). The chain's CDR3 is CSSSLRSRETQYF. For the CDR3, the DNA is TGTTCCAGCAGCTTACGGTCTAGGGAGACCCAGTACTTC.

This chain uses TRBV28 with TRBJ2-7; 9 nucleotides line up with TRBD1. The CDR3 has 16 residues. CDR1 is MDHEN and CDR2 is SYDVKM in the germline V gene. With V trimmed by 2 bases and J by 4 bases, 9 bases remained unmatched. The DNA of the CDR3 is TGTGCCAGCAGTTTAACAGGGGGCGCATCGCTGTACGAGCAGTACTTC. Amino acid sequence: CASSLTGGASLYEQYF.

This chain joins TRBV11-2 and TRBJ2-5, with D possibly matching TRBD1 (6 bases). This CDR3 has 17 residues. V was clipped by 1 base and J by 5 bases, with 20 bases between them. Germline V lookup: CDR1 SGHAT, CDR2 FQNNGV. The CDR3 DNA sequence: TGTGCCAGCAGCTTAGTAGGGTCAGGGGAAGTGAAGGAGACCCAGTACTTC. As protein: CASSLVGSGEVKETQYF.

CDR3 nucleotide sequence: TGTGCCATGGGAGGCGGGAGCCGCGGCTACTACGAGCAGTACTTC. It translates to CAMGGGSRGYYEQYF. This rearrangement joins TRBV10-3 to TRBJ2-7; TRBD2 aligns across 7 bases. The CDR3 has 15 amino acids. Looked up from germline, CDR1 is ENHRY and CDR2 is SYGVKD. Trimming at V came to 9 bases and at J to 3 bases, leaving 14 bases not matched to a gene.

The chain is built from TRBV11-3 and TRBJ2-3; 12 bases align to TRBD2. CDR1 is SGHNT and CDR2 is YENEEA in the germline V gene. The J segment lost 5 bases and the V segment lost 1 base, leaving 4 bases of the junction unmatched. The CDR3 sequence is 16 residues long. The CDR3 is CASSLGTSGEEDTQYF. The CDR3 DNA reads TGTGCCAGCAGCTTAGGGACTAGCGGGGAAGAAGATACGCAGTATTTT.

This chain connects TRBV2 to TRBJ1-5; 9 bases line up with TRBD1. The V gene's germline CDR1 is SNHLY and CDR2 FYNNEI. V lost 6 bases and J lost 4; bases outside the gene matches: 4. The CDR3 sequence is 14 residues long. CDR3 in amino acids: CASRRTGENQPQHF. The CDR3 DNA follows: TGTGCCAGCAGACGGACAGGGGAGAATCAGCCCCAGCATTTT.

The rearrangement links TRBV5-1 to TRBJ2-5, with D tentatively TRBD1 (5 bases). The J call may be in error: the DNA end matches TRBJ2-7 better. CDR3 length: 13 residues. From germline, CDR1 is SGHRS and CDR2 YFSETQ. The DNA for the CDR3 is TGCGCCAGCAGCTTGGAGGGGTGGGGCGAGCAGTACTTC. Translated: CASSLEGWGEQYF.

The CDR3 nucleotides are TGTGCCAGCAGCTTAGACGGGAACCGCTACAATGAGCAGTTCTTC. Protein: CASSLDGNRYNEQFF. The chain combines TRBV7-2 with TRBJ2-1, with D perhaps TRBD2 (5 bases). Looked up from germline, CDR1 is SGHTA and CDR2 is FQGNSA. V lost 1 base, J lost 3 bases, and 10 bases lay in between. The length of the CDR3 is 15 residues.

The chain uses TRBV7-8 and TRBJ1-1; perhaps TRBD1 as D (5 bases). This CDR3 region has 13 residues. Germline V gene lookup returns CDR1 SGHVS and CDR2 FQNEAQ. With 0 bases removed from V and 7 bases from J, the gap between germline ends came to 9 bases. The CDR3: CASSLAEQGEAFF. The CDR3 nucleotides read TGTGCCAGCAGCTTAGCGGAGCAGGGTGAAGCTTTCTTT.

J is TRBJ2-1 and V is TRBV16; D is possibly TRBD1 (5 bases). This CDR3 is 12 amino acids long. V shed 4 bases and J shed 15 bases, with 16 bases lying between them. Germline V gene data show CDR1 as KGHSY and CDR2 as FQNENV. The CDR3 sequence is CASSRSTVVGFF. CDR3 coding DNA: TGTGCCAGCAGCCGCTCGACAGTTGTGGGGTTCTTC.

The chain employs TRBV28 and TRBJ1-2; TRBD1 might be the D (5 bases). Germline loops: CDR1 MDHEN, CDR2 SYDVKM. The CDR3 spans 13 residues. Trimming pared 2 bases from V and 7 bases from J, leaving 11 bases between. In DNA form, the CDR3 reads TGTGCCAGCAGTTTAGAGGGACTGGGTGGCTACACCTTC. Translated, it gives CASSLEGLGGYTF.

V gene TRBV9 combines with J gene TRBJ2-2, with 8 bases identical to TRBD1. The CDR3 runs 15 residues. From germline, CDR1 is SGDLS and CDR2 YYNGEE. With V trimmed by 4 bases and J by 4 bases, 6 bases remained unmatched. The CDR3 coding sequence is TGTGCCAGCAGCAGTCGGGACAGGTCCACCGGGGAGCTGTTTTTT. Translating it yields CASSSRDRSTGELFF.

This chain links TRBV6-6 with TRBJ2-7; D gene uncertain. This CDR3 is built from 11 residues. Trimming shortened V by 5 bases and J by 5 bases, and 7 bases separated the two germline ends. CDR1 is MNHNY and CDR2 is SVGAGI in the germline V gene (reference sequence). The CDR3 DNA reads TGTGCCAGCAGTCCCATCCACGAGCAGTACTTC. Translating gives CASSPIHEQYF.

The rearrangement uses TRBV11-2 and TRBJ1-1; tentatively, D is TRBD1 (5 bases). The germline V gene encodes CDR1 SGHAT and CDR2 FQNNGV. V lost 4 bases to trimming and J lost 4 bases, with 13 bases between them. CDR3 length: 14 residues. The chain's CDR3 is CASSWGGVVTEAFF. In nucleotides, the CDR3 is TGTGCCAGCAGCTGGGGGGGGGTGGTCACTGAAGCTTTCTTT.